A selection of T cell receptor beta chains follows, all from one sample in a study of cytomegalovirus exposure and HLA in healthy donors. Only in-frame clones appear in the TCRdb table, and some are missing; sequencing was by immunoSEQ multiplex PCR. This table holds 180,000 or so clones, just over 75% found once. Sequenced material: PBMCs. Receptors were obtained from a woman aged 55 to 70 in good health and CMV-seropositive. Each CDR3 is given with its conserved first and last residue. A D gene is named only where the DNA matches it firmly. Rows give clone size only sometimes, using once, few, many, or a class for an expanded clone.

J: TRBJ1-3
size: .
V: TRBV6-5
D: TRBD1
DNA: TGTGCCAGCAGGCGGGACAGGGAAACCGGAAACACCATATATTTT
CDR3: CASRRDRETGNTIYF

J: TRBJ2-7
size: .
V: TRBV6-5
D: TRBD2
DNA: TGTGCCAGCAGTTACTCGGCTAGCGGGAGCTCCTACGAGCAGTACTTC
CDR3: CASSYSASGSSYEQYF

J: TRBJ2-6
size: .
V: TRBV19
D: TRBD1
DNA: TGTGCCAGTAGTCGCCAGGGGGCCTCTGGGGCCAACGTCCTGACTTTC
CDR3: CASSRQGASGANVLTF

J: TRBJ2-1
size: .
V: TRBV5-1
D: .
DNA: TGCGCCAGCAATGAGCTGGCAGGGGCCGGCAATGAGCAGTTCTTC
CDR3: CASNELAGAGNEQFF

J: TRBJ2-7
size: .
V: TRBV4-2
D: .
DNA: TGTGCCAGCAGCCAAGTTGGCGGGACCTACGAGCAGTACTTC
CDR3: CASSQVGGTYEQYF

J: TRBJ2-5
size: .
V: TRBV7-9
D: .
DNA: TGTGCCAGCAGCTCACCCGGGGAGTTGTGGGAGACCCAGTACTTC
CDR3: CASSSPGELWETQYF

J: TRBJ2-7
size: .
V: TRBV5-1
D: TRBD2
DNA: TGCGCCAGCAGCTTTGCGGGAGCGATCTACGAGCAGTACTTC
CDR3: CASSFAGAIYEQYF

J: TRBJ1-5
size: once
V: TRBV5-6
D: .
DNA: TGTGCCAGCAGCTCCATACAGGGAAATCAGCCCCAGCATTTT
CDR3: CASSSIQGNQPQHF

J: TRBJ2-1
size: .
V: TRBV28
D: TRBD2
DNA: TGTGCCACCCTGACTAGCGGGAATGAGCAGTTCTTC
CDR3: CATLTSGNEQFF

J: TRBJ2-7
size: .
V: TRBV28
D: TRBD2
DNA: TGTGCCAGCAGTTCCCTGGGACTAGCGGGATCAAACGAGCAGTACTTC
CDR3: CASSSLGLAGSNEQYF

J: TRBJ2-5
size: .
V: TRBV7-9
D: .
DNA: TGTGCCAGCAGCTTGTGGGGGGAAGAGACCCAGTACTTC
CDR3: CASSLWGEETQYF

J: TRBJ2-3
size: .
V: TRBV4-1
D: TRBD2
DNA: TGCGCCAGCAGCCAAGATAGCGGGGGGGCCACAGATACGCAGTATTTT
CDR3: CASSQDSGGATDTQYF

J: TRBJ1-4
size: .
V: TRBV28
D: TRBD1
DNA: TGTGCCAGCAGTTCTGACAGGGGCGGTGGAAAACTGTTTTTT
CDR3: CASSSDRGGGKLFF

J: TRBJ1-2
size: .
V: TRBV10-2
D: .
DNA: TGCGCCAGCAGTGGCCCGCTTGGGATAGGAGGCGGCTACACCTTC
CDR3: CASSGPLGIGGGYTF

J: TRBJ1-4
size: once
V: TRBV5-5
D: .
DNA: TGTGCCAGCAGCCGGATCCTTGAGTCCGGAGGTAATGAAAAACTGTTTTTT
CDR3: CASSRILESGGNEKLFF

J: TRBJ2-7
size: .
V: TRBV30
D: TRBD2
DNA: TGTGCCTGGAGTTCCCCCCTGGCGGGAGGGCACTACGAGCAGTACTTC
CDR3: CAWSSPLAGGHYEQYF

J: TRBJ2-1
size: few
V: TRBV10-3
D: .
DNA: TGTGCCATCAGTGTAAATTCCAATGAGCAGTTCTTC
CDR3: CAISVNSNEQFF

J: TRBJ2-1
size: .
V: TRBV5-1
D: TRBD2
DNA: TGCGCCAGCAGTTCCGGACTAGCGCGCTCCTACAATGAGCAGTTCTTC
CDR3: CASSSGLARSYNEQFF

J: TRBJ2-1
size: .
V: TRBV9
D: TRBD2
DNA: TGTGCCAGCAGCGTAGAGGGACTAGCGGGGCGGGGTGAGCAGTTCTTC
CDR3: CASSVEGLAGRGEQFF

J: TRBJ1-2
size: .
V: TRBV28
D: .
DNA: TGTGCCAGCAGTTCCGAATCCAGGGGCTACACCTTC
CDR3: CASSSESRGYTF

J: TRBJ2-1
size: .
V: TRBV7-8
D: TRBD2
DNA: TGTGCCAGCAGCTCCAAGCGGGGGGGCTCCTACAATGAGCAGTTCTTC
CDR3: CASSSKRGGSYNEQFF

J: TRBJ2-6
size: .
V: TRBV18
D: .
DNA: TGTGCCAGCTCACCGATAGGACAGTCGTCCGGGGCCAACGGCCTGACTTTC
CDR3: CASSPIGQSSGANGLTF

J: TRBJ1-5
size: .
V: TRBV10-3
D: TRBD1
DNA: TGTGCCATCAGCGGATCGACAGGGTACGATCAGCCCCAGCATTTT
CDR3: CAISGSTGYDQPQHF

J: TRBJ2-2
size: .
V: TRBV19
D: .
DNA: TGTGCCAGTAGATATTCCGGGGAGCTGTTTTTT
CDR3: CASRYSGELFF

J: TRBJ1-2
size: few
V: TRBV18
D: TRBD1
DNA: TGTGCCAGCTCACCAGGGGACAGCGTCTATGGCTACACCTTC
CDR3: CASSPGDSVYGYTF

J: TRBJ1-4
size: .
V: TRBV28
D: .
DNA: TGTGCCATCCACCCCTCGGGGTGGCGGGAAAAACTGTTTTTT
CDR3: CAIHPSGWREKLFF

J: TRBJ2-3
size: few
V: TRBV18
D: .
DNA: TGTGCCAGCTCACCGGGCTCAAAAGATACGCAGTATTTT
CDR3: CASSPGSKDTQYF

J: TRBJ2-7
size: .
V: TRBV2
D: TRBD1
DNA: TGTGCCAGCAGCCAAGGGGGCCAAGTCGACGAGCAGTACTTC
CDR3: CASSQGGQVDEQYF

J: TRBJ2-5
size: .
V: TRBV9
D: .
DNA: TGTGCCAGCAGCTCCGGGGTGGGGGCCCCCAAGGAGACCCAGTACTTC
CDR3: CASSSGVGAPKETQYF

J: TRBJ1-1
size: .
V: TRBV27
D: TRBD1
DNA: TGTGCCAGCAGTCCAGGACAGGGGACTGAAGCTTTCTTT
CDR3: CASSPGQGTEAFF

J: TRBJ2-7
size: .
V: TRBV19
D: TRBD2
DNA: TGTGCCAGTACTCCCAGCGGGAGAGGCTCCTACGAGCAGTACTTC
CDR3: CASTPSGRGSYEQYF

J: TRBJ2-1
size: few
V: TRBV5-1
D: TRBD2
DNA: TGCGCCAGCAGCTCTAGCGGTCCCTACAATGAGCAGTTCTTC
CDR3: CASSSSGPYNEQFF

J: TRBJ1-5
size: .
V: TRBV28
D: .
DNA: TGTGCCAGCAGTGGGGGGGACGCCGGCAATCAGCCCCAGCATTTT
CDR3: CASSGGDAGNQPQHF

J: TRBJ2-2
size: .
V: TRBV7-2
D: .
DNA: TGTGCCAGCAGCTTAGGAGACAGAAGGACCGGGGAGCTGTTTTTT
CDR3: CASSLGDRRTGELFF

J: TRBJ1-1
size: .
V: TRBV30
D: .
DNA: TGTGCCTGGAGGGAGTACGCAGACAGTGTTGAAGCTTTCTTT
CDR3: CAWREYADSVEAFF

J: TRBJ2-7
size: .
V: TRBV5-4
D: TRBD1
DNA: TGTGCCAGCAGCTTACCGGGACAGGGGGCTAAGGAGCAGTACTTC
CDR3: CASSLPGQGAKEQYF